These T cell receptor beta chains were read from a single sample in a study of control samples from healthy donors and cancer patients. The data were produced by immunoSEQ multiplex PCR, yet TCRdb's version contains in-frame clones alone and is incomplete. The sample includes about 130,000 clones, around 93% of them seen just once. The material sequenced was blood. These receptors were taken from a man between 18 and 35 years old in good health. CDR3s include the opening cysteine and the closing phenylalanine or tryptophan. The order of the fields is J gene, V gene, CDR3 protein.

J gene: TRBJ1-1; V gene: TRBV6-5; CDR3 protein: CASKRQGRVGTEAFF
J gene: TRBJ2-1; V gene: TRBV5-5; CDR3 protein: CASSTPGQGNEQFF
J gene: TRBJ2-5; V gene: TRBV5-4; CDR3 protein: CASSSGQGLSRLETQYF
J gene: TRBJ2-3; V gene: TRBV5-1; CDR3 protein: CASSLSRDTQYF
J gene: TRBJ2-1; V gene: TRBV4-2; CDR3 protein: CASSQGQVPANEQFF
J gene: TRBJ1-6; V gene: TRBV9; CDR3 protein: CASSEGGIRSPLHF
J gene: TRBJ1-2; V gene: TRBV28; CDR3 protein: CASSVSTGASYGYTF
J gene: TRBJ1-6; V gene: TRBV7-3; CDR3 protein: CASSFGRSGSPLHF
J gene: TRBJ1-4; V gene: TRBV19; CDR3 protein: CASSPQGSEKLFF
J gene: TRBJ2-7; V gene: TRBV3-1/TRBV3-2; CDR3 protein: CASSHPGQEPYEQYF
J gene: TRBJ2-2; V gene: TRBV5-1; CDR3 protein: CASSFGLGVNTGELFF
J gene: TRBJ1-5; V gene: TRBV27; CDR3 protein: CASSRQGAQGQPQHF
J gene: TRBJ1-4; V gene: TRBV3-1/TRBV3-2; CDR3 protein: CASSFQAANEKLFF
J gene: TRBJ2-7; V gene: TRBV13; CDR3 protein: CASSLGGSYEQYF
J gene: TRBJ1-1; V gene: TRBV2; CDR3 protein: CASTAVRVTFF
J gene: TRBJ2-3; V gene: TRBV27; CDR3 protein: CASSLQVSDTQYF
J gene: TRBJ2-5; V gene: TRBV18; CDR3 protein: CASSLRQRGETQYF
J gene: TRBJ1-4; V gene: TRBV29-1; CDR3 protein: CSVDRGYNEKLFF
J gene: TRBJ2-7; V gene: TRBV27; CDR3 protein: CASRRTAFEQYF
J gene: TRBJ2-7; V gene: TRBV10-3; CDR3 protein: CAISGGEGTINEQYF
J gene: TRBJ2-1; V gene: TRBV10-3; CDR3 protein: CAISETLTGVTYNEQFF
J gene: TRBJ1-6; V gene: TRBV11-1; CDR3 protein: CASSNRDKNSPLHF
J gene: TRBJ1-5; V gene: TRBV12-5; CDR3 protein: CASGLSRDRGQPQHF
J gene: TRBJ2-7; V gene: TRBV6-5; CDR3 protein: CASSYTTGAEQYF
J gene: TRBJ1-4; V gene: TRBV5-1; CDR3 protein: CASSLWTSSEKLFF
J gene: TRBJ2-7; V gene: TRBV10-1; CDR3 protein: CASSEGAYEQYF
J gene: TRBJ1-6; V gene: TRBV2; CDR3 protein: CASSRTGDSPLHF
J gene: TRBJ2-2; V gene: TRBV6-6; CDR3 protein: CASSYLGRSNTGELFF
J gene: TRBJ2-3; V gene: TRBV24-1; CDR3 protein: CATSDPGGATDTQYF
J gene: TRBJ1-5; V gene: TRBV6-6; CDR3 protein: CASRTGQRMSNQPQHF
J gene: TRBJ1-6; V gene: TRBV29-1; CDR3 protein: CSARTGANNSPLHF
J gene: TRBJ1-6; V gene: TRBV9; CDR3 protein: CASSVVGDMNSPLHF
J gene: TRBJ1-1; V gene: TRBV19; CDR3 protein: CASSRTALNTEAFF
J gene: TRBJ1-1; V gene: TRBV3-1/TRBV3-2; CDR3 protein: CASSPGQGYTEAFF
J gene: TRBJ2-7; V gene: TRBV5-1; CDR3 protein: CASSLSTSGSSYEQYF
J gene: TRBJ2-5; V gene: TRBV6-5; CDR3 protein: CASSVGLSQETQYF
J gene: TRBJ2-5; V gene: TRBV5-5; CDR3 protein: CASSSTDRDETQYF
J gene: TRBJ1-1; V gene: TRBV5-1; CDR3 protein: CASSFLTRGHGNTEAFF
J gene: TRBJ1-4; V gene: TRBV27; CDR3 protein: CASSSWTGNEKLFF
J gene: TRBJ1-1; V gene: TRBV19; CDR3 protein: CASSGNTEAFF
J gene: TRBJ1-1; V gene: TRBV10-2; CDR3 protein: CASTGDGHGTGEAFF
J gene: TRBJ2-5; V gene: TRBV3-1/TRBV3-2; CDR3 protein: CASRGTSGGETQYF
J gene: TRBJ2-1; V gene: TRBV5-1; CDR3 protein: CASSLELAGGDEQFF
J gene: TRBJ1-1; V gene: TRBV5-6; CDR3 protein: CASSLGGNTEAFF
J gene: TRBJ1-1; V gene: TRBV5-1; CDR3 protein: CASSLQYMGQGAEAFF
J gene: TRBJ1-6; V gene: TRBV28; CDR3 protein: CASSLADEYSPLHF
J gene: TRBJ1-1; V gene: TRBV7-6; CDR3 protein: CASSSTGTRNTEAFF
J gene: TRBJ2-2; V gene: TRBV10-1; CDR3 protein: CASSEGGRAGGELFF
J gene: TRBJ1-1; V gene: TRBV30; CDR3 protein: CAWSVFGNTEAFF
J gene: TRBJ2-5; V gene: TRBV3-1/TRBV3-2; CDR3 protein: CASSQGGLAGETQYF
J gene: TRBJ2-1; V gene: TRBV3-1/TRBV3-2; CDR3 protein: CASSWTTYNEQFF
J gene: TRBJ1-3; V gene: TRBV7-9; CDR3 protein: CASSPKGGPTSGNTIYF
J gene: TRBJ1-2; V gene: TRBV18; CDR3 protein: CASSPRAPNYGYTF